The 26 T cell receptor beta chains below come from one sample, sequenced in a study of cytomegalovirus exposure and HLA in healthy donors. 13 Jbeta primers and 60 Vbeta primers were used for the PCR. Produced via immunoSEQ multiplex PCR; TCRdb's table is partial and in-frame only. The sample consists of some 110,000 clones, 80% to 85% of them appearing once. Sequenced input: PBMCs. The receptors originated from a man aged 30 to 39 in good health and CMV-seropositive.

V and J are TRBV13 and TRBJ1-4; TRBD1 might be the D (5 bases). The length of the CDR3 is 15 residues. With 5 bases removed from V and 3 bases from J, the gap between germline ends came to 13 bases. Germline loops: CDR1 PRHDT, CDR2 FYEKMQ (reference sequence). The CDR3, as DNA: TGTGCCAGCAGCACACTTGCGGGGGCTAATGAAAAACTGTTTTTT. Amino acids: CASSTLAGANEKLFF.

The V gene is TRBV4-1, the J gene TRBJ1-2; 7 bases agree with TRBD1. This CDR3 comprises 17 residues. The ends lost 3 bases at V and 4 bases at J; junction bases unmatched: 14. Germline loops: CDR1 MGHRA, CDR2 YSYEKL. CDR3 loop: CASSHVLLTGQTYGYTF. In nucleotides, the CDR3 is TGCGCCAGCAGCCACGTCCTACTGACGGGACAGACCTATGGCTACACCTTC.

The CDR3 sequence is CASSLGEDQPQHF. CDR3 in DNA: TGTGCCAGCAGCCTCGGGGAAGATCAGCCCCAGCATTTT. This sequence joins TRBV5-5 and TRBJ1-5; D not resolved. Germline-derived CDR1 and CDR2 are SGHKS and YYEKEE (reference sequence). This CDR3 contains 13 residues. Trimming took 4 bases from V and 5 from J, leaving 10 bases between them. The full variable domain, its missing parts supplied by reference TRBV5-5 and TRBJ1-5, is DAGVTQSPTHLIKTRGQQVTLRCSPISGHKSVSWYQQVLGQGPQFIFQYYEKEERGRGNFPDRFSARQFPNYSSELNVNALLLGDSALYLCASSLGEDQPQHFGDGTRLSIL.

This clone was observed once. This chain joins TRBV7-6 and TRBJ2-1; TRBD2 aligns across 14 bases. Trimming at V came to 5 bases and at J to 9 bases, leaving 9 bases not matched to a gene. The CDR3 covers 16 residues. CDR1 and CDR2 from the germline V gene are SGHVS and FNYEAQ. The CDR3 sequence is CASSPRLAGGLFEQFF. The CDR3 coding sequence is TGTGCCAGCAGCCCTAGACTAGCGGGGGGGCTCTTTGAGCAGTTCTTC.

The V gene is TRBV28, the J gene TRBJ1-4; TRBD1 is a possible D gene (5 bases). V dropped 6 bases and J dropped 5 bases, with 16 bases sitting between them. The CDR3 contains 15 residues. CDR1 MDHEN and CDR2 SYDVKM come from the germline V gene. The CDR3 reads CASRLGGALNEKLFF. The CDR3 DNA reads as TGTGCCAGCAGATTGGGCGGGGCTTTGAATGAAAAACTGTTTTTT.

The gene calls are TRBV6-6 and TRBJ2-1; tentative D call: TRBD2 (6 bases). Per germline, CDR1 MNHNY and CDR2 SVGAGI (reference sequence). Between the trimmed V and J ends, which lost 6 bases and 9 bases, there was a span of 12 bases. The CDR3 sequence is 12 residues long. The CDR3 DNA reads TGTGCCAGCAGCGGGGGTCCGGGTGAGCAGTTCTTC. Amino acid sequence: CASSGGPGEQFF.

V is TRBV10-3 and J is TRBJ2-2, with D tentatively TRBD2 (6 bases). V shed 10 bases and J shed 4 bases, with 19 bases lying between them. Looked up from germline, CDR1 is ENHRY and CDR2 is SYGVKD. The CDR3 consists of 15 residues. The CDR3 reads CATSFGGALTGELFF. CDR3 in DNA: TGTGCCACCTCCTTCGGAGGGGCCCTCACCGGGGAGCTGTTTTTT.

V gene TRBV9 combines with J gene TRBJ2-1, with TRBD2 identical over 11 bases. The germline gives CDR1 SGDLS, CDR2 YYNGEE. Trimming removed 4 bases from V and 0 bases from J; junction bases left unmatched: 0. The CDR3 is 15 amino acids. CDR3 bases: TGTGCCAGCAGCACTAGCGGGAGCTCCTACAATGAGCAGTTCTTC. Translated: CASSTSGSSYNEQFF.

The chain recombines TRBV5-1 with TRBJ2-2, with TRBD2 identical over 14 bases. V gave up 4 bases and J gave up 7 bases; unmatched junction bases: 6. Germline lookup yields CDR1 SGHRS and CDR2 YFSETQ. This CDR3 has 16 residues. CDR3 bases: TGCGCCAGCAGCGGCTCCGGGACTAGCGGGAGCGGGGAGCTGTTTTTT. As protein: CASSGSGTSGSGELFF.

The rearrangement links TRBV6-1 to TRBJ1-3; D is ambiguous. The CDR3 extends over 13 amino acids. The V and J ends lost 7 bases and 7 bases respectively, with 14 bases between them. The germline CDR1 and CDR2 sequences are MNHNS and SASEGT. The CDR3 bases are TGTGCCAGCACTACTGCCGGGTGGAACACCATATATTTT. Amino acids: CASTTAGWNTIYF.

This clone was seen a handful of times. The chain employs TRBV5-4 and TRBJ2-3; no firm D call. Trimming shortened V by 5 bases and J by 4 bases, and 11 bases separated the two germline ends. CDR3 length: 13 residues. Germline assignment: CDR1 SGHNT and CDR2 YYREEE (reference sequence). Here the CDR3 reads CASRPEPPDTQYF. The CDR3 DNA sequence: TGTGCCAGCAGGCCCGAGCCCCCAGATACGCAGTATTTT.

The rearrangement joins TRBV4-1 to TRBJ2-3; weak D call: TRBD1 (5 bases). The CDR3 extends over 16 amino acids. With 5 bases removed from V and 4 bases from J, the gap between germline ends came to 19 bases. Germline CDR1 reads MGHRA; CDR2 reads YSYEKL. The CDR3, as DNA: TGCGCCAGCAGCTCCCCGGTGGGCAGGGCGTCAGATACGCAGTATTTT. This translates into CASSSPVGRASDTQYF.

The V and J genes are TRBV20-1 and TRBJ2-5; D is undetermined. This CDR3 spans 11 amino acids. Per germline, CDR1 DFQATT and CDR2 SNEGSKA (reference sequence). V was trimmed by 5 bases and J by 4 bases, leaving 8 bases between them. The CDR3 is CSASRVETQYF. For the CDR3, the DNA is TGCAGTGCTTCTCGGGTAGAGACCCAGTACTTC.

The rearrangement joins TRBV19 to TRBJ1-1; weak D call: TRBD1 (5 bases). Trimming left V 5 bases short and J 5 bases short, with 18 bases between. CDR3 length: 15 amino acids. Per the germline V gene, CDR1 is LNHDA and CDR2 is SQIVND (reference sequence). CDR3 DNA: TGTGCCAGTAGTCCCAGGGTTCTGCTGGGTACTGAAGCTTTCTTT. The encoded protein is CASSPRVLLGTEAFF.

The gene calls are TRBV6-4 and TRBJ1-6; D remains unclear. Looked up from germline, CDR1 is MRHNA and CDR2 is SNTAGT. V was cut by 6 bases and J by 0 bases, with 3 bases left in between. The CDR3 covers 13 residues. The chain's CDR3 is CASRSSYNSPLHF. CDR3 DNA sequence: TGTGCCAGCAGGAGCTCCTATAATTCACCCCTCCACTTT.

Only a few counts were recorded for this clone. The chain is built from TRBV4-1 and TRBJ1-2, with a tentative D call TRBD1 (5 bases). V shed 0 bases and J shed 3 bases, with 11 bases lying between them. Per germline, CDR1 MGHRA and CDR2 YSYEKL. This CDR3 spans 15 amino acids. This CDR3 is CASSQDRGGYYGYTF. CDR3 nucleotide sequence: TGCGCCAGCAGCCAAGATAGGGGAGGCTACTATGGCTACACCTTC.

Remarks on this clone: At one boundary the junction diverges from the germline segment, which might be a read error. Other nucleotide sequences in the sample specify the same CDR3. The CDR3 DNA sequence: TGTGCCAGTAGTAAAACAGGGGGTTACACTGAAGCCTTCTTT. Protein sequence: CASSKTGGYTEAFF. The chain uses TRBV19 and TRBJ1-1, with TRBD1 matching 8 bases. Looked up from germline, CDR1 is LNHDA and CDR2 is SQIVND (reference sequence). The CDR3 length is 14 residues.

The V call is TRBV2, the J call TRBJ2-1; 9 bases agree with TRBD2. The V and J ends lost 6 bases and 5 bases, in that order; junction bases with no gene match: 5. Germline V gene data show CDR1 as SNHLY and CDR2 as FYNNEI. The CDR3 has 14 residues. CDR3 sequence: CASRTAGGNNEQFF. CDR3 bases: TGTGCCAGCAGGACAGCGGGAGGTAACAATGAGCAGTTCTTC.

The rearrangement uses TRBV11-3 and TRBJ2-3; 8 bases agree with TRBD2. J was trimmed by 4 bases and V by 4 bases; bases with no gene match: 13. Germline V gene data show CDR1 as SGHNT and CDR2 as YENEEA. This CDR3 contains 17 residues. The CDR3 sequence is CASSSTSTSDRPDTQYF. The CDR3 DNA follows: TGTGCCAGCAGCTCTACATCGACTAGCGACCGTCCAGATACGCAGTATTTT. Using reference TRBV11-3 and TRBJ2-3 for the parts outside the CDR3, the full variable domain is EAGVVQSPRYKIIEKKQPVAFWCNPISGHNTLYWYLQNLGQGPELLIRYENEEAVDDSQLPKDRFSAERLKGVDSTLKIQPAELGDSAVYLCASSSTSTSDRPDTQYFGPGTRLTVL.

The J gene is TRBJ1-5, the V gene TRBV2; 11 positions match TRBD1. Germline CDR1 reads SNHLY; CDR2 reads FYNNEI. This CDR3 is built from 15 residues. Trimming took 4 bases from V and 6 from J; bases not matched to a gene: 5. Here the CDR3 DNA reads TGTGCCAGCAGTGGGACAGGGGGCGTGGGTCAGCCCCAGCATTTT. Its translation is CASSGTGGVGQPQHF. Full variable domain (outside the CDR3, taken from reference TRBV2 and TRBJ1-5): EPEVTQTPSHQVTQMGQEVILRCVPISNHLYFYWYRQILGQKVEFLVSFYNNEISEKSEIFDDQFSVERPDGSNFTLKIRSTKLEDSAMYFCASSGTGGVGQPQHFGDGTRLSIL.

V gene TRBV11-2 combines with J gene TRBJ2-5; D is uncertain. Germline V gene sequence: CDR1 SGHAT, CDR2 FQNNGV. This CDR3 is built from 14 residues. V lost 3 bases and J 5 bases, leaving 13 bases between the germline ends. The CDR3 is CASSLIAAAETQYF. The CDR3 bases are TGTGCCAGCAGCTTGATCGCGGCGGCGGAGACCCAGTACTTC.

This chain uses TRBV5-6 with TRBJ2-1; unclear D gene. V dropped 2 bases and J dropped 7 bases, with 13 bases sitting between them. Germline V gene data show CDR1 as SGHDT and CDR2 as YYEEEE. The CDR3 has 14 amino acids. CDR3 sequence reads: CASSFVEYSNEQFF. The CDR3 nucleotides read TGTGCCAGCAGCTTTGTGGAGTACTCGAATGAGCAGTTCTTC. The full variable domain, completed using reference TRBV5-6 and TRBJ2-1, is DAGVTQSPTHLIKTRGQQVTLRCSPKSGHDTVSWYQQALGQGPQFIFQYYEEEERQRGNFPDRFSGHQFPNYSSELNVNALLLGDSALYLCASSFVEYSNEQFFGPGTRLTVL.

The chain is built from TRBV27 and TRBJ2-7; maybe TRBD2 (7 bases). V was clipped by 2 bases and J by 3 bases, with 17 bases between them. CDR1 is MNHEY and CDR2 is SMNVEV in the germline V gene (reference sequence). The CDR3 covers 16 residues. CDR3 loop: CASSLRGGGRYYEQYF. The DNA of the CDR3 is TGTGCCAGCAGTTTACGAGGGGGAGGGAGGTACTACGAGCAGTACTTC.

Worth noting for this clone: Other nucleotide sequences in the sample specify the same CDR3. This rearrangement joins TRBV5-1 to TRBJ1-3, with a possible D match to TRBD1 (5 bases). V was trimmed by 0 bases and J by 3 bases, leaving 7 bases between them. The CDR3 runs to 14 residues. The germline gives CDR1 SGHRS, CDR2 YFSETQ. CDR3 in amino acids: CASSLAGYGNTIYF. As DNA, the CDR3 is TGCGCCAGCAGCTTGGCAGGGTATGGAAACACCATATATTTT. The whole variable domain, filled in from reference TRBV5-1 and TRBJ1-3, reads KAGVTQTPRYLIKTRGQQVTLSCSPISGHRSVSWYQQTPGQGLQFLFEYFSETQRNKGNFPGRFSGRQFSNSRSEMNVSTLELGDSALYLCASSLAGYGNTIYFGEGSWLTVV.

V is TRBV11-3 and J is TRBJ1-4; perhaps TRBD1 as D (5 bases). Germline CDR1 SGHNT, CDR2 YENEEA. V lost 5 bases and J 8 bases, leaving 12 bases between the germline ends. The CDR3 runs to 13 residues. The CDR3 DNA follows: TGTGCCAGCAGCGCCCGGGAGGGGGAAAAACTGTTTTTT. Translating gives CASSAREGEKLFF. Full variable domain (missing parts from reference TRBV11-3 and TRBJ1-4): EAGVVQSPRYKIIEKKQPVAFWCNPISGHNTLYWYLQNLGQGPELLIRYENEEAVDDSQLPKDRFSAERLKGVDSTLKIQPAELGDSAVYLCASSAREGEKLFFGSGTQLSVL.

This chain joins TRBV11-3 and TRBJ2-4, with D perhaps being TRBD1 or TRBD2 (5 bases each). The V gene's germline CDR1 is SGHNT and CDR2 YENEEA. CDR3 length: 15 amino acids. Trimming removed 5 bases from V and 1 base from J, with 12 bases in between. The CDR3 nucleotides read TGTGCCAGCAGCCTAGGGGAGCTCGCCAAAAACATTCAGTACTTC. It yields the protein CASSLGELAKNIQYF.